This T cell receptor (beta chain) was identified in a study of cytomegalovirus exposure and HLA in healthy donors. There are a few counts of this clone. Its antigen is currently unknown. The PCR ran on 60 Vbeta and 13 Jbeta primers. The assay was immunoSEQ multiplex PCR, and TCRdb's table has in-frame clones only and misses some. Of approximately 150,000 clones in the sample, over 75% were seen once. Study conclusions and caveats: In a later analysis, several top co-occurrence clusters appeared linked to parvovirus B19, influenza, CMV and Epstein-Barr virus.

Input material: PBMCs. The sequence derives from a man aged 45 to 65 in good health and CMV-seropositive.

The CDR3 spells CASTIVGELFF. The CDR3 DNA follows: TGTGCCAGCACTATAGTGGGGGAGCTGTTTTTT. The chain combines TRBV2 with TRBJ2-2; no firm D call. Germline V lookup: CDR1 SNHLY, CDR2 FYNNEI. CDR3 length: 11 residues. Trimming removed 7 bases from V and 8 bases from J, with 8 bases in between.